A single sample is the source of the 3 T cell receptor beta chains below, sequenced in a study of early T cells in non-severe SARS-CoV-2 infection. TCRdb ran MiXCR on the 5' RACE reads and lists one entry per CDR3 protein. This table has about 48,000 distinct CDR3 sequences, 5% to 5.5% appearing once. Specimen: whole blood, collected at baseline. These receptor sequences come from an adult who was a healthcare worker with PCR-confirmed SARS-CoV-2 infection or an uninfected control (not recorded which).

This clonotype was picked up many times. This sequence joins TRBV28 and TRBJ2-5; D is ambiguous. This CDR3 comprises 14 residues. CDR1 is MDHEN and CDR2 is SYDVKM in the germline V gene. Trimming removed 3 bases at V and 2 bases at J, with 10 bases between. CDR3 in amino acids: CASSFSQTQETQYF. The DNA for the CDR3 is TGTGCCAGCAGTTTTTCGCAGACACAAGAGACCCAGTACTTC.

The table lists this clonotype with many counts. The chain employs TRBV4-1 and TRBJ2-2; 7 bases fit TRBD1. The CDR3 sequence is 15 residues long. The germline CDR1 and CDR2 sequences are MGHRA and YSYEKL. V lost 3 bases, J lost 6 bases, and 7 bases stayed unmatched. CDR3 in amino acids: CASSQGDRVSGELFF. CDR3 coding DNA: TGCGCCAGCAGCCAGGGAGACAGGGTGTCCGGGGAGCTGTTTTTT.

The sample holds many counts of this clonotype. The chain joins TRBV25-1 to TRBJ1-5, with D unresolved. V was pared by 3 bases and J by 3 bases, with 15 bases between. The germline V gene has CDR1 MGHDK and CDR2 SYGVNS. The CDR3 length is 16 residues. The CDR3 reads CASSDHDTFFNQPQHF. The CDR3 DNA sequence: TGTGCCAGCAGTGACCATGACACGTTCTTCAATCAGCCCCAGCATTTT.